This T cell receptor (beta chain) is from a study of cytotoxic CD8 clonotypes in ibrutinib-treated CLL. Study information: Partial response was seen in 24 patients and complete response in 2; after median approximately 68 months, about 14 stayed remitted, around twelve progressed. Mean productive templates were around 240,000; mean productive rearrangements were 94,082. Findings and limits, study-wide: Investigators sampled sustained-remission and progressing patients at differing times. Clonality was elevated at ibrutinib response and had returned toward baseline at progression.

In this sample, this clone turned up once. Its antigen is undetermined. V lost 8 bases to trimming and J lost 6 bases, with 17 bases between them. Germline lookup yields CDR1 MDHEN and CDR2 SYDVKM. The CDR3 has 13 amino acids. The repertoire was sequenced with immunoSEQ multiplex PCR; TCRdb's copy has only in-frame clones and lacks some. Here the sample spans about 130,000 clones, 76% being singletons. The origin of this receptor is a human donor with chronic lymphocytic leukemia. The sample in question was PBMCs, obtained after 24 months of ibrutinib treatment. This sequence joins TRBV28 and TRBJ2-7, with D perhaps TRBD1 or TRBD2 (5 bases each). In DNA, the CDR3 is TGTGCCAGCCTAACTAGGGGTTGGGGCGAGCAGTACTTC. This gives the protein CASLTRGWGEQYF.